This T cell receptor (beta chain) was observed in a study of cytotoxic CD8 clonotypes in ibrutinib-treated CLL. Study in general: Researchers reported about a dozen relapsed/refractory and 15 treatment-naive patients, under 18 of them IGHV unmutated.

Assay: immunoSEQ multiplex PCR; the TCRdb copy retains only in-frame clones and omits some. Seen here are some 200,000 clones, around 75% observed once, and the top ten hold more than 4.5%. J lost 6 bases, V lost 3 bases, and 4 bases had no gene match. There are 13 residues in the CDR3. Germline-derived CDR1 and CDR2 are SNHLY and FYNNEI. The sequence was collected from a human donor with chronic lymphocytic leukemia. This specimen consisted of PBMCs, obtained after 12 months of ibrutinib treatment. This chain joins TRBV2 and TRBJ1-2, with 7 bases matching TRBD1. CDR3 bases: TGTGCCAGCAGTGAGACTCAGGGGGATGGCTACACCTTC. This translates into CASSETQGDGYTF.